This T cell receptor beta chain was sequenced for a study of blood T cells in healthy people across ages. Study-level points and caveats: Measured against age, TCR beta diversity per million T cells decreased in a roughly linear manner. Higher diversity and more naive CD4+ cells were features of long-lived donors, compared to aged donors.

Peripheral blood from each donor was collected in a volume of approximately 9.2 milliliters. A note on this clonotype: Its antigen remains unknown.

A second PCR, run for roughly 6 to 11 cycles, used a sample-barcoded 5' primer plus a J-beta primer mix. Each cDNA was tagged by a template-switch adaptor containing 12 random nucleotides. TCRdb passed the 5' RACE reads through MiXCR, listing each CDR3 protein once. This table holds hundreds of thousands of distinct CDR3 sequences, roughly 26% found once. Sequences were obtained from blood. This clonotype was obtained from a woman over 75 in good health.

The CDR3 region has the DNA TGTGCCAGCAGCGCCGCGGGGGCAGGGAATATTCACTATGGCTACACCTTC. It is translated as CASSAAGAGNIHYGYTF. The gene calls are TRBV9 and TRBJ1-2; tentative D call: TRBD1 (6 bases). The CDR3 loop spans 17 amino acids. Germline CDR1 reads SGDLS; CDR2 reads YYNGEE. V gave up 3 bases and J gave up 3 bases, with 21 bases separating them. The full variable domain, its missing parts supplied by reference TRBV9 and TRBJ1-2, is DSGVTQTPKHLITATGQRVTLRCSPRSGDLSVYWYQQSLDQGLQFLIQYYNGEERAKGNILERFSAQQFPDLHSELNLSSLELGDSALYFCASSAAGAGNIHYGYTFGSGTRLTVV.